The T cell receptor (beta chain) under discussion was sequenced for a study of shared clonotypes between healthy human individuals. Study-level background: The composition of the donors was a couple of women and a few men aged 18 to 49.

The study ran the assay at deep level. Generated by immunoSEQ multiplex PCR, the TCRdb table keeps only in-frame clones and is missing some. Of millions of clones in the sample, 85% to 95% were seen once. The donors, all of them Caucasian adults, lived in Nashville, Tennessee. The CD4+ fraction was divided into a CD45RA+ naive subset and a CD45RA-negative memory subset. CDR1 is SGHAT, CDR2 FQNNGV, per germline. Losses at the gene ends were 3 bases for V and 5 bases for J; bases not matched to a gene: 7. The CDR3 has 15 amino acids. Material: naive CD4+ T cells sorted from blood. Described subset: CD45RA+ positively selected. The chain has TRBV11-2 and TRBJ2-5, with TRBD1 identical over 9 bases. This receptor was taken from a man younger than 30 in good health. The CDR3 nucleotides are TGTGCCAGCAGCTTTGGGGACAGGGTGCAGGAGACCCAGTACTTC. It yields the protein CASSFGDRVQETQYF.